In this sample, the clone carrying this TCR beta chain turned up many times. The target antigen is unknown. The germline CDR1 and CDR2 sequences are SGHRS and YFSETQ. This CDR3 contains 11 residues. V dropped 5 bases and J dropped 8 bases, with 7 bases sitting between them. As processed by the authors: Clinicopathological groups supplied CDR3 differences that were used to build a distant-metastasis classifier for papillary thyroid cancer. Through MiXCR, TCRdb re-clonotyped the PCR reads. These V and J calls rely on TCRdb rather than the paper's analysis. The sample records under 40,000 clones, approximately 15% being singletons. The data derive from a study of metastatic and nonmetastatic thyroid tumors. On the study more broadly: From malignant and benign thyroid patients, repertoires in blood and in tumor or nodule tissue were compared. Study-wide results and limits: The reported finding was significantly higher TCR beta diversity in malignant thyroid tumors relative to benign nodules, in blood and tumor.

Every patient underwent thyroid surgery untreated. This receptor was taken from a female donor with papillary thyroid cancer or a benign thyroid nodule (not recorded which). Some clones in this sample may be carry-over from other donors' samples. This chain links TRBV5-1 with TRBJ2-2; D is unresolved. The material sequenced was blood. The CDR3 bases are TGCGCCAGCAGTCGCGGTGGGGAGCTGTTTTTT. Its protein is CASSRGGELFF.